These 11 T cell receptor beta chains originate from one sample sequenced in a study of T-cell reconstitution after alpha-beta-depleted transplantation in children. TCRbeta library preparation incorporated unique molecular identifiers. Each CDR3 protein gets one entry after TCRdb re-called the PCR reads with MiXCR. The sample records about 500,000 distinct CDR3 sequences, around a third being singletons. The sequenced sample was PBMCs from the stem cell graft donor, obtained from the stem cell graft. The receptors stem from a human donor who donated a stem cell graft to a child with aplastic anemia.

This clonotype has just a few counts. The CDR3 bases are TGCAGTGGGTTCGGGCAGGATAACTATGGCTACACCTTC. Protein sequence: CSGFGQDNYGYTF. V gene TRBV20-1 combines with J gene TRBJ1-2; D gene unclear. This CDR3 is 13 amino acids long. Germline assignment: CDR1 DFQATT and CDR2 SNEGSKA (reference sequence). V was pared by 7 bases and J by 1 base, with 13 bases between.

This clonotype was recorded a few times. CDR3 nucleotides: TGTGCCAGCGTAGGGGGTCGGCTAGCGAACACAGATACGCAGTATTTT. Encoded protein: CASVGGRLANTDTQYF. The chain carries TRBV6-2 or TRBV6-3 and TRBJ2-3, with D tentatively TRBD1 or TRBD2 (6 bases each). CDR1 and CDR2 from the germline V gene are MNHEY and SVGEGT. The V end lost 8 bases, the J end lost 2 bases, and 20 bases lay between the germline ends. The CDR3 spans 16 residues.

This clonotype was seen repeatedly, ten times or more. The CDR3 here is CSARAPGRDYEQYV. The CDR3 region has the DNA TGCAGTGCTAGAGCCCCGGGAAGGGACTACGAGCAGTACGTC. The gene calls are TRBV20-1 and TRBJ2-7; tentatively, D is TRBD2 (5 bases). CDR3 length: 14 residues. Germline CDR1 reads DFQATT; CDR2 reads SNEGSKA (reference sequence). Trimming removed 1 base at V and 3 bases at J, with 13 bases between.

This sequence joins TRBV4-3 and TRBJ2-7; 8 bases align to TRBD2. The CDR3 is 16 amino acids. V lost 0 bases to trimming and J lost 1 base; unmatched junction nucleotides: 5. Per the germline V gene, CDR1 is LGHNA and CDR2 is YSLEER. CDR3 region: CASSQDRGLASYEQYF. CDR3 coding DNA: TGCGCCAGCAGCCAAGATCGAGGACTAGCTTCCTACGAGCAGTACTTC.

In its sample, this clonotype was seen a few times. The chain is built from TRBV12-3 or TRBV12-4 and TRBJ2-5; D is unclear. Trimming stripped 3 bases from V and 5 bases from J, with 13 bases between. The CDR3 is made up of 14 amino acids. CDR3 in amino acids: CASSFNPSQETQYF. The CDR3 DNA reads TGTGCCAGCAGTTTCAATCCCTCCCAGGAGACCCAGTACTTC.

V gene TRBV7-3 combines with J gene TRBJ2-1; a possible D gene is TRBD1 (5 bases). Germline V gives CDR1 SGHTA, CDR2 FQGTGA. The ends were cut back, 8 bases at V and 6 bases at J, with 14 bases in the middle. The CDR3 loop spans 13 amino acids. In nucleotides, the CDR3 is TGTGCCAGCGCCCCTGGGGCTAGCAATGAGCAGTTCTTC. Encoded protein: CASAPGASNEQFF.

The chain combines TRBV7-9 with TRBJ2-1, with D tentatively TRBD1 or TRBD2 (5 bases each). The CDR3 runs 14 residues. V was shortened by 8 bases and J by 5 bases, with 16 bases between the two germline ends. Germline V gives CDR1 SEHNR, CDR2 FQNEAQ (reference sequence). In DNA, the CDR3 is TGTGCCAGCGCCAGGCCCGAGGGGCACAATGAGCAGTTCTTC. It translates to CASARPEGHNEQFF.

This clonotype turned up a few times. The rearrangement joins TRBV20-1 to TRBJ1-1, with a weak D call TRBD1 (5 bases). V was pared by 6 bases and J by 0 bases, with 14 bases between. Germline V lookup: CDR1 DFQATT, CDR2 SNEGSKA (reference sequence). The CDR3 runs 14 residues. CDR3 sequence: CSAPRAGMNTEAFF. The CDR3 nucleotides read TGCAGTGCCCCCCGGGCAGGGATGAACACTGAAGCTTTCTTT.

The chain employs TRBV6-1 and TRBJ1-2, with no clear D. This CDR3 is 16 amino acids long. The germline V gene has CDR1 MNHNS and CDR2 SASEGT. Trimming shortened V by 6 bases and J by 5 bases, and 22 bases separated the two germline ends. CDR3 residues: CASSPGSAPQRYGYTF. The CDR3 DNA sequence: TGTGCCAGCAGCCCCGGGTCCGCGCCCCAACGTTATGGCTACACCTTC.

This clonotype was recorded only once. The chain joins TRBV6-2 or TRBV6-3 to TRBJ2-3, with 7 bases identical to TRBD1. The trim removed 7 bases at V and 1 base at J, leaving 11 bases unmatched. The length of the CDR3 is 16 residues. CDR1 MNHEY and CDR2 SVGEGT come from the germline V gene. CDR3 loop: CASTTGYQGGTDTQYF. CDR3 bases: TGTGCCAGCACCACAGGGTATCAGGGGGGCACAGATACGCAGTATTTT.

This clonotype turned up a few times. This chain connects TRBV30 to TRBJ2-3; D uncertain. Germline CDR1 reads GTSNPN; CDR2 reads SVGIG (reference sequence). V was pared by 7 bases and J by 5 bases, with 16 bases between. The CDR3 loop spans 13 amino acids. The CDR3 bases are TGTGCCTCCACGACTGGATTTGAAGATACGCAGTATTTT. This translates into CASTTGFEDTQYF.